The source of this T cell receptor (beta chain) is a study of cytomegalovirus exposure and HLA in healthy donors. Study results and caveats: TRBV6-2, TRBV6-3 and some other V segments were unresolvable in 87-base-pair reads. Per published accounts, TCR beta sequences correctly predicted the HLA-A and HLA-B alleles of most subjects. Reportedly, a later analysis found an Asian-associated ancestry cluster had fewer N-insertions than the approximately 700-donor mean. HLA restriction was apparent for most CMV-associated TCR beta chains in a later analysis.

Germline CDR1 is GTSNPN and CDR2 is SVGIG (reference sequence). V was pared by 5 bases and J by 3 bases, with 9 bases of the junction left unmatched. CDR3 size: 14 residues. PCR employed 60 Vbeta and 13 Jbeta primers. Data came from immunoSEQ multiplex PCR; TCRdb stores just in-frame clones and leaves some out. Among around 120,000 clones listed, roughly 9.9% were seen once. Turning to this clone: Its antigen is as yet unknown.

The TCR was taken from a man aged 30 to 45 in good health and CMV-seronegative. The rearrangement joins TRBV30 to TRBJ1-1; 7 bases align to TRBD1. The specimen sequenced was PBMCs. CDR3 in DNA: TGTGCCTGGTCAAGGGGGCGGGAGGACACTGAAGCTTTCTTT. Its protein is CAWSRGREDTEAFF.